A selection of T cell receptor beta chains follows, all from one sample in a study of T cell repertoires in cytomegalovirus infection. TCRdb redid the calling of the reads with MiXCR, one entry per CDR3 protein. The sample lists hundreds of thousands of distinct CDR3 sequences, 20% to 25% seen once, with 8% in the top ten. Input material: CD8+ T cells from PBMCs. The origin of the receptors is a human donor in good health (CMV status not recorded). Some clones in this sample may be carry-over from other donors' samples. The CDR3 runs from the conserved cysteine through the conserved F or W. Fields, in order: clone size, V gene, J gene, D gene, CDR3 protein, CDR3 DNA. The D gene is left open where the match is weak. A clone size is listed for some rows: how often the clone was seen (once, few, many), or a class if it is expanded.

>many|TRBV28|TRBJ2-2|NA
CASSSGDADTGELFF
TGTGCCAGCAGTTCGGGGGATGCTGACACCGGGGAGCTGTTTTTT
>NA|TRBV27|TRBJ2-7|NA
CASSLSVGVFNEQYF
TGTGCCAGCAGTTTATCGGTCGGGGTGTTCAACGAGCAGTACTTC
>NA|TRBV28|TRBJ1-1|NA
CASTFGGTEAFF
TGTGCCAGCACCTTCGGAGGGACTGAAGCTTTCTTT
>few|TRBV11-2|TRBJ1-2|NA
CAITGNNYGYTF
TGTGCCATTACTGGGAACAACTATGGCTACACCTTC
>few|TRBV20-1|TRBJ1-1|NA
CSARVLGEDEAFF
TGCAGTGCTAGAGTGTTGGGGGAGGATGAAGCTTTCTTT
>NA|TRBV28|TRBJ2-5|NA
CASSFPYQETQYF
TGTGCCAGCAGTTTCCCGTACCAAGAGACCCAGTACTTC
>NA|TRBV6-2/TRBV6-3|TRBJ2-7|TRBD1
CASSSERDRRSYEQYF
TGTGCCAGCAGCTCCGAACGGGACAGGCGTTCCTACGAGCAGTACTTC
>NA|TRBV25-1|TRBJ2-3|NA
CASSELVGADTQYF
TGTGCCAGCAGTGAATTGGTCGGGGCAGATACGCAGTATTTT
>many|TRBV7-6|TRBJ1-1|NA
CASSLAPLGTNTEAFF
TGTGCCAGCAGCTTAGCCCCCCTGGGGACAAACACTGAAGCTTTCTTT
>NA|TRBV7-9|TRBJ1-1|NA
CASRSRGDFTEAFF
TGTGCCAGCAGATCGCGGGGAGATTTTACTGAAGCTTTCTTT
>many|TRBV12-3/TRBV12-4|TRBJ2-5|TRBD1
CASSDLPGTEETQYF
TGTGCCAGCAGTGACTTACCCGGGACAGAAGAGACCCAGTACTTC
>many|TRBV7-2|TRBJ1-5|NA
CASSPPDSWGNQPQHF
TGTGCCAGCAGCCCCCCGGACTCCTGGGGCAATCAGCCCCAGCATTTT
>NA|TRBV7-9|TRBJ1-2|NA
CASTWSGNPNYGYTF
TGTGCCAGCACCTGGTCCGGGAACCCTAACTATGGCTACACCTTC
>NA|TRBV7-4|TRBJ2-6|NA
CASSFPGELSGANVLTF
TGTGCCAGCAGCTTCCCCGGGGAACTCTCTGGGGCCAACGTCCTGACTTTC
>many|TRBV6-5|TRBJ2-3|NA
CASSYLGGGPDTQYF
TGTGCCAGCAGTTACCTTGGGGGGGGGCCAGATACGCAGTATTTT
>few|TRBV29-1|TRBJ2-5|TRBD1
CSVEEGTVYQETQYF
TGCAGCGTTGAAGAGGGGACAGTTTACCAAGAGACCCAGTACTTC
>many|TRBV12-3/TRBV12-4|TRBJ2-5|NA
CASCAGFQETQYF
TGTGCCAGCTGTGCAGGGTTCCAAGAGACCCAGTACTTC
>few|TRBV24-1|TRBJ1-1|NA
CATSERTRDIKNTEAFF
TGTGCCACCAGTGAGCGAACACGGGACATCAAGAACACTGAAGCTTTCTTT
>many|TRBV7-9|TRBJ1-2|NA
CASSPGYGYTF
TGTGCCAGCAGCCCAGGTTATGGCTACACCTTC
>NA|TRBV12-3/TRBV12-4|TRBJ2-7|NA
CASSPWRDINIYEQYF
TGTGCCAGCAGCCCTTGGAGGGACATCAACATCTACGAGCAGTACTTC
>NA|TRBV6-2/TRBV6-3|TRBJ1-1|TRBD1
CASSAPSDRGNTEAFF
TGTGCCAGCAGTGCCCCGTCGGACAGGGGAAACACTGAAGCTTTCTTT
>many|TRBV6-5|TRBJ2-3|NA
CASSYSGMDTQYF
TGTGCCAGCAGTTACAGCGGCATGGATACGCAGTATTTT
>NA|TRBV10-3|TRBJ1-2|NA
CATPGRPGGYTF
TGTGCCACCCCAGGGCGCCCGGGTGGCTACACCTTC
>NA|TRBV20-1|TRBJ2-1|NA
CSAREGVYKSYDEQFF
TGCAGTGCTAGAGAAGGGGTCTACAAATCCTACGATGAGCAGTTCTTC
>NA|TRBV7-6|TRBJ1-2|NA
CASSPGLPNNGYTF
TGTGCCAGCAGCCCTGGACTCCCCAACAATGGCTACACCTTC
>many|TRBV6-2/TRBV6-3|TRBJ2-1|TRBD1
CASSYLGTGSIYNEQFF
TGTGCCAGCAGTTACTTGGGGACAGGGTCGATATACAATGAGCAGTTCTTC
>NA|TRBV27|TRBJ1-2|NA
CASGSGFYGYTF
TGTGCCAGCGGGTCAGGCTTCTATGGCTACACCTTC
>few|TRBV20-1|TRBJ2-7|TRBD1
CSARDRDRWGYEQYF
TGCAGTGCTAGAGACCGGGACAGGTGGGGATACGAGCAGTACTTC
>NA|TRBV7-2|TRBJ1-1|NA
CAGSGGSFGTEAFF
TGTGCCGGCAGCGGGGGCTCCTTCGGGACTGAAGCTTTCTTT
>NA|TRBV4-3|TRBJ1-1|TRBD1
CASSQPGGTEAFF
TGCGCCAGCAGCCAACCAGGGGGCACTGAAGCTTTCTTT
>few|TRBV20-1|TRBJ1-1|NA
CSAREKGTEAFF
TGCAGTGCTAGAGAAAAAGGGACTGAAGCTTTCTTT
>few|TRBV25-1|TRBJ1-2|NA
CASGVGGLSGYTF
TGTGCCAGCGGGGTCGGCGGTCTGAGTGGCTACACCTTC
>NA|TRBV19|TRBJ2-3|NA
CASSGKGASTDTQYF
TGTGCCAGTAGCGGAAAAGGGGCTAGCACAGATACGCAGTATTTT
>few|TRBV19|TRBJ2-5|NA
CASSIAGYETQYF
TGTGCCAGTAGTATTGCGGGGTACGAGACCCAGTACTTC